This T cell receptor beta chain was retrieved from a study of blood T cell repertoires in COVID-19. Study-wide context: Donors in the United States, Italy and Spain gave samples during acute or convalescent COVID-19. The analysed material was cDNA or gDNA that came from T cells, B-cell-depleted T cells, or PBMCs.

Study processing details: Nucleated cell counts were estimated from reference gene primer amplification. Sequencing used immunoSEQ multiplex PCR; TCRdb keeps in-frame clones, though not all of them. For V, J and clone size, that table is used; D and trimming come from the DNA. The data contain some 420,000 clones, around 87% of them seen just once; the ten biggest clones take up roughly 1.1%. What the recovered Cohort 3 donors had was two negative PCRs, clearance, or symptom resolution. The CDR3 is 15 amino acids. Trimming removed 2 bases from V and 4 bases from J, with 14 bases in between. CDR1 is SGHTA and CDR2 is FQGTGA in the germline V gene.

This clonotype originated in a man younger than 45 who had recovered from COVID-19. Sample: PBMCs or T cells enriched from blood (not recorded which). V is TRBV7-3 and J is TRBJ1-1, with D unresolved. CDR3 coding DNA: TGTGCCAGCAGCTTAGTCCCGGGAGTGGGCACTGAAGCTTTCTTT. Translating it yields CASSLVPGVGTEAFF.